This T cell receptor (beta chain) is drawn from a study of CD4+ T cells in melanoma. Notes on the study in general: A reported correlation linked neoantigen-specific CD4+ T cells to CD8+, macrophage and B cell function. Diverse differentiation states were reported for melanoma neoantigen-specific CD4+ T cells.

The CDR3 extends over 13 amino acids. Trimming shortened V by 4 bases and J by 4 bases, and 9 bases separated the two germline ends. Germline V gene sequence: CDR1 SGHTS, CDR2 YDEGEE. Of note for this clone: Its antigen is undetermined.

Profiled with immunoSEQ multiplex PCR; TCRdb holds only in-frame clones, not every one. The top ten hold 1.5% of the sample, which has about 140,000 clones, nearly 95% seen once. The chain has TRBV5-8 and TRBJ2-1; no firm D call. The receptor was isolated from a human donor with melanoma. This CDR3 is CASSLRQYNEQFF. The CDR3 nucleotides are TGTGCCAGCAGCCTCCGTCAGTACAATGAGCAGTTCTTC.